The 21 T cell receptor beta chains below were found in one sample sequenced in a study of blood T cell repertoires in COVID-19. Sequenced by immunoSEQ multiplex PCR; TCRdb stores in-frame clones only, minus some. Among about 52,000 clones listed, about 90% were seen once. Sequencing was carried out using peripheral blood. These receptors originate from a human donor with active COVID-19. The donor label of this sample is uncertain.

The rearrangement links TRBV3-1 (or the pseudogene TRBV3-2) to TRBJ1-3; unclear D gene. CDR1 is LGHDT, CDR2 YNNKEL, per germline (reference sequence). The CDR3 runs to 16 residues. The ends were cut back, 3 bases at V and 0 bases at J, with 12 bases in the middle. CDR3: CASSHSGRISGNTIYF. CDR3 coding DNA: TGTGCCAGCAGCCACTCCGGGAGGATCTCTGGAAACACCATATATTTT.

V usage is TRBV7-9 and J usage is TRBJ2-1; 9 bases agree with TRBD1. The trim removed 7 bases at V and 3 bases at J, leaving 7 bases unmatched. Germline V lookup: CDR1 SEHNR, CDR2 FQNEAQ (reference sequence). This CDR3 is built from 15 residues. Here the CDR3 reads CASTMDRGVYNEQFF. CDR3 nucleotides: TGTGCCAGCACCATGGACAGGGGCGTCTACAATGAGCAGTTCTTC.

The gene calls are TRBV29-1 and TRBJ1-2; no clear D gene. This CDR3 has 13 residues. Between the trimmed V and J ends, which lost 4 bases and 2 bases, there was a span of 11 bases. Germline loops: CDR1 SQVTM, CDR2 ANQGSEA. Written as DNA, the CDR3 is TGCAGCGTTGGTGAGAGGCAGAACTATGGCTACACCTTC. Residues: CSVGERQNYGYTF.

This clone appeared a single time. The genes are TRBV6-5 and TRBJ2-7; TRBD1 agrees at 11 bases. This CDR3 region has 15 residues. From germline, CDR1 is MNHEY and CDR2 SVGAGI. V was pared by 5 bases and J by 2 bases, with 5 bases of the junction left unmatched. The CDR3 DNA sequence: TGTGCCAGCAGTCCCTGGACAGGGGGCCCCTACGAGCAGTACTTC. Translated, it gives CASSPWTGGPYEQYF.

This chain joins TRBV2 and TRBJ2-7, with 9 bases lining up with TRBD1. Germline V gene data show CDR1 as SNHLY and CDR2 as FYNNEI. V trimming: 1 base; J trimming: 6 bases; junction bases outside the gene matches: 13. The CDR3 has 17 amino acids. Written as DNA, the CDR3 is TGTGCCAGCAGTGAAGGGGACAGGGAGTGGTCGAGGGCCGAGCAGTACTTC. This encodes CASSEGDREWSRAEQYF.

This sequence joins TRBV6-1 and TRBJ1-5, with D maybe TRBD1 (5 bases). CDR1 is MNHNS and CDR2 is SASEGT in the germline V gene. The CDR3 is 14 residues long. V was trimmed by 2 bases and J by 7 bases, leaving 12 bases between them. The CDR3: CASSEQGGDQPQHF. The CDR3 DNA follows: TGTGCCAGCAGTGAACAGGGTGGAGACCAGCCCCAGCATTTT.

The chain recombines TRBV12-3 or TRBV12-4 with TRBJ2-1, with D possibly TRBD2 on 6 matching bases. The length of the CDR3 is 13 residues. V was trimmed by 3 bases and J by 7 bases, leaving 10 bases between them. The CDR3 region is CASSFRAGNEQFF. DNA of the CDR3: TGTGCCAGCAGTTTTAGGGCGGGGAATGAGCAGTTCTTC.

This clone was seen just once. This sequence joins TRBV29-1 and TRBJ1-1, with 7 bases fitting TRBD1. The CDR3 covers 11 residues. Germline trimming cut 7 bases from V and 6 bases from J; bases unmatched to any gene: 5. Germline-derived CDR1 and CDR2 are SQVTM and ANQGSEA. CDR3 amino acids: CSAPTGAEAFF. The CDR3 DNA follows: TGCAGCGCCCCTACAGGGGCTGAAGCTTTCTTT.

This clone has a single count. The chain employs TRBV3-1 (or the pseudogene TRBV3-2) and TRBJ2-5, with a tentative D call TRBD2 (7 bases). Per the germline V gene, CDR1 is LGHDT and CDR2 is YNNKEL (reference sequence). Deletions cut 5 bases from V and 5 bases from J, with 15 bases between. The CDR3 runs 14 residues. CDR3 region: CASSSAGAGETQYF. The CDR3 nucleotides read TGTGCCAGCAGCTCCGCGGGGGCGGGGGAGACCCAGTACTTC.

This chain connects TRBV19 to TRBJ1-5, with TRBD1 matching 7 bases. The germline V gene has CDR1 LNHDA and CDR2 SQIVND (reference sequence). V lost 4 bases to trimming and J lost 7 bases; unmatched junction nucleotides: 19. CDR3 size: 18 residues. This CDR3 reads CASSRRTGALSNGQPQHF. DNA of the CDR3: TGTGCCAGTAGTAGACGGACAGGAGCCTTGTCGAATGGCCAGCCCCAGCATTTT.

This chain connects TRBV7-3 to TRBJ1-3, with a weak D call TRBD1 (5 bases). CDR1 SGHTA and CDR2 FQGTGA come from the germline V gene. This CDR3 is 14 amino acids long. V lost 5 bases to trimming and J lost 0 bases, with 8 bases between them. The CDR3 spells CASSATVSGNTIYF. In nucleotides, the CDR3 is TGTGCCAGCAGCGCGACAGTCTCTGGAAACACCATATATTTT.

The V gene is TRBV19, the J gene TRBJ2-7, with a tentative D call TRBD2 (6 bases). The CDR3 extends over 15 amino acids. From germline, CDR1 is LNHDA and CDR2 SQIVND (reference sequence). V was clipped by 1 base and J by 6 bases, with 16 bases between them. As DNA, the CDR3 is TGTGCCAGTAGTATAGGGAGGGCCCCCACGATCGAGCAGTACTTC. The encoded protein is CASSIGRAPTIEQYF.

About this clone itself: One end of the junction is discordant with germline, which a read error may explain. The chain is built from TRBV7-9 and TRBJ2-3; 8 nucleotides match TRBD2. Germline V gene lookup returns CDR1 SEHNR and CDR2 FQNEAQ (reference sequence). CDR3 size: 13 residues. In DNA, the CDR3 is TGTGCCAGCAGCTTAATGAGTAGCGGGGCCATCCTTTTT. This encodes CASSLMSSGAILF.

CDR3 region: CASSQGGLEETQYF. Here the CDR3 DNA reads TGCGCCAGCAGCCAAGGTGGACTTGAGGAGACCCAGTACTTC. The V gene is TRBV4-3, the J gene TRBJ2-5, with D possibly matching TRBD2 (5 bases). This CDR3 has 14 residues. Trimming took off 1 base at V and 5 bases at J, with 11 bases between the two ends. Germline CDR1 and CDR2: LGHNA and YSLEER.

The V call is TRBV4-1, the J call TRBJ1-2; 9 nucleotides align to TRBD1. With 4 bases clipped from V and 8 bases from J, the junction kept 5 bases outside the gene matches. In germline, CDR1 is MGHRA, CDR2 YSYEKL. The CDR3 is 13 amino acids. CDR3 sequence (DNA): TGCGCCAGCAGCCCAGGGACAGGGAGCGGCTACACCTTC. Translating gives CASSPGTGSGYTF.

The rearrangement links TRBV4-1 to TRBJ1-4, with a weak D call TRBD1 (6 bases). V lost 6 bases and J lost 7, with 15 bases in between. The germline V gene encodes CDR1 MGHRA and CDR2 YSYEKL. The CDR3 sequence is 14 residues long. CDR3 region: CASSRGGPVEKLFF. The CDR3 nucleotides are TGCGCCAGCAGTAGAGGGGGTCCGGTTGAAAAACTGTTTTTT.

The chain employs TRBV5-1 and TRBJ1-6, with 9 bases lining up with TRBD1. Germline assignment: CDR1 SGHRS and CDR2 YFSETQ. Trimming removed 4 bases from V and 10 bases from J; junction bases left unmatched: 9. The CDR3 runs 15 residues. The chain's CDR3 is CASSGGTGLWSPLHF. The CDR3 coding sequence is TGCGCCAGCAGCGGGGGGACAGGGCTATGGTCACCCCTCCACTTT. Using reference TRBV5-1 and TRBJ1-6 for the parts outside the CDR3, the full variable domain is KAGVTQTPRYLIKTRGQQVTLSCSPISGHRSVSWYQQTPGQGLQFLFEYFSETQRNKGNFPGRFSGRQFSNSRSEMNVSTLELGDSALYLCASSGGTGLWSPLHFGNGTRLTVT.

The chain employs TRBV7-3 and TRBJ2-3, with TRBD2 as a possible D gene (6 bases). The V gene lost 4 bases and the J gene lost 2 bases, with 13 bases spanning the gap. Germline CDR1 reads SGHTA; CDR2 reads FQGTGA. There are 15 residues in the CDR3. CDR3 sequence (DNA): TGTGCCAGCAGCTCCTCTAGCGAGCACACAGATACGCAGTATTTT. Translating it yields CASSSSSEHTDTQYF.

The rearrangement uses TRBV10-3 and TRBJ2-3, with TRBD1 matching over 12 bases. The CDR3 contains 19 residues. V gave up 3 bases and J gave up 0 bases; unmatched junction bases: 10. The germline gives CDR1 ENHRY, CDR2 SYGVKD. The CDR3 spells CAISDPVLGQGASTDTQYF. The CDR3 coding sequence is TGTGCCATCAGTGACCCGGTCCTGGGACAGGGGGCGAGCACAGATACGCAGTATTTT.

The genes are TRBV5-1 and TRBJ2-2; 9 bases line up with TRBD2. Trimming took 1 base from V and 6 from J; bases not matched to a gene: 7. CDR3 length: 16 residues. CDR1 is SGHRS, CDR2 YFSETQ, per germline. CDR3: CASSLIPSGVSGELFF. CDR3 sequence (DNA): TGCGCCAGCAGCTTGATCCCTAGCGGGGTATCCGGGGAGCTGTTTTTT.

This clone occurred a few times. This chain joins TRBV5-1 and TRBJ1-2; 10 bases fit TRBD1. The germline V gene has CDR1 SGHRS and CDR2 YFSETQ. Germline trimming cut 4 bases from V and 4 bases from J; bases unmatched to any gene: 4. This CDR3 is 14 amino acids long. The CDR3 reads CASSMTGGGYGYTF. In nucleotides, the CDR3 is TGCGCCAGCAGCATGACAGGGGGCGGCTATGGCTACACCTTC.